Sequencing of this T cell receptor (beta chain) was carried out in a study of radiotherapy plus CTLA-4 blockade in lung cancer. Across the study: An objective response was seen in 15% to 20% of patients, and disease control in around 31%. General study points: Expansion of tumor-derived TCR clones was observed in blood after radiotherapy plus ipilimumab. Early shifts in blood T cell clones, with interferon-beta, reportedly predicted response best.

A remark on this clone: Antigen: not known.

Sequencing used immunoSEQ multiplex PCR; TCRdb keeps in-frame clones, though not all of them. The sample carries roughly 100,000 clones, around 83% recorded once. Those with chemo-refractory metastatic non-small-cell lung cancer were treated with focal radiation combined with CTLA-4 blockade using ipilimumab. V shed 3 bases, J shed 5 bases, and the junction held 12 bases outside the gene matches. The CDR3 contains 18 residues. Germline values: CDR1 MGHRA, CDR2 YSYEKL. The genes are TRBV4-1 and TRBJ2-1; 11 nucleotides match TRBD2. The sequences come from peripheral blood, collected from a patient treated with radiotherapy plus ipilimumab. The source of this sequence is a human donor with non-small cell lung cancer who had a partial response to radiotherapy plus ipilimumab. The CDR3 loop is CASSQIPMGTSGNNEQFF. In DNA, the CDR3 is TGCGCCAGCAGCCAGATTCCAATGGGGACTAGCGGAAACAATGAGCAGTTCTTC.